The rows below give T cell receptor beta chains drawn from one sample of a study of T cell changes during pregnancy in multiple sclerosis. Measured with immunoSEQ multiplex PCR; TCRdb has only the in-frame clones, and not every one. The sample consists of about 66,000 clones, 75% to 95% of them appearing once. The sample was CD8+ T cells from peripheral blood mononuclear cells, taken before pregnancy. Every receptor here comes from a female donor with multiple sclerosis, enrolled in a pregnancy study. The CDR3 runs from the conserved cysteine through the conserved F or W. The D gene is left open where the match is weak. Size is omitted from some rows. Given values are once, few, many or a class for expanded clones.

J gene,D gene,V gene,clone size,CDR3 DNA,CDR3 protein
TRBJ1-2,NA,TRBV6-4,NA,TGTGCCAGCAGTACCGGGACAAACTATGGCTACACCTTC,CASSTGTNYGYTF
TRBJ2-3,NA,TRBV13,NA,TGTGCCAGCAACTTGGCCGAAGATACGCAGTATTTT,CASNLAEDTQYF
TRBJ1-4,NA,TRBV6-5,once,TGTGCCAGCAGCCCCGACAGGTCGGCTAATGAAAAACTGTTTTTT,CASSPDRSANEKLFF
TRBJ2-7,TRBD1,TRBV6-5,NA,TGTGCCAGCAGTTACGTTGGACAGGGTTACGAGCAGTACTTC,CASSYVGQGYEQYF
TRBJ2-5,TRBD1,TRBV7-6,NA,TGTGCCAGCAGCTTTAAGAACAGGGGGAAAGAGACCCAGTACTTC,CASSFKNRGKETQYF
TRBJ2-3,TRBD2,TRBV9,NA,TGTGCCAGCAGCGTAGATGGTAGCGGGGGGCCAGAAGATACGCAGTATTTT,CASSVDGSGGPEDTQYF
TRBJ2-7,NA,TRBV25-1,NA,TGTGCCAGCAGTGACTATACTAGCTTCGAGCAGTACTTC,CASSDYTSFEQYF
TRBJ2-3,TRBD2,TRBV11-2,once,TGTGCCAGCAGCTCCACTAGCGGGGGGGTTGGTACGCAGTATTTT,CASSSTSGGVGTQYF
TRBJ2-5,TRBD2,TRBV15,once,TGTGCCACCAGCAGACCCGGGACTACAAAAGAGACCCAGTACTTC,CATSRPGTTKETQYF
TRBJ2-7,NA,TRBV19,NA,TGTGCCAGTAGTTCCGCCTACCACTACGAGCAGTACTTC,CASSSAYHYEQYF
TRBJ2-2,TRBD1,TRBV7-8,once,TGTGCCAGCAGCTTGACAGGGGGCCCCGGGGAGCTGTTTTTT,CASSLTGGPGELFF
TRBJ2-1,TRBD2,TRBV4-2,NA,TGTGCCAGCAGCCAAGCCCTTTCGGGGGGGGGCTCCTACAATGAGCAGTTCTTC,CASSQALSGGGSYNEQFF
TRBJ2-7,TRBD1,TRBV2,NA,TGTGCCAGGGACAGGGTCACCTACGAGCAGTACTTC,CARDRVTYEQYF
TRBJ2-1,NA,TRBV5-4,once,TGTGCCAGCAGCTCGGACTGGGAGCAGTTCTTC,CASSSDWEQFF
TRBJ2-5,TRBD2,TRBV13,NA,TGTGCCAGCAGCTTGGGGACTAGTCGGCAGACCCAGTACTTC,CASSLGTSRQTQYF
TRBJ2-7,TRBD2,TRBV10-3,NA,TGTGCCATCAGTATTAGCGGGGAGACCTTCTACGAGCAGTACTTC,CAISISGETFYEQYF
TRBJ2-3,NA,TRBV30,NA,TGTGCCTGGGGGGGGACCCACACAGATACGCAGTATTTT,CAWGGTHTDTQYF
TRBJ1-5,TRBD1,TRBV4-2,NA,TGTGCCAGCAGCCAGTTACAGGGGGCGGTCAATCAGCCCCAGCATTTT,CASSQLQGAVNQPQHF
TRBJ2-5,TRBD1,TRBV5-6,NA,TGTGCCAGCAGCTCCGGACAGGGGACCCAGTACTTC,CASSSGQGTQYF
TRBJ1-4,NA,TRBV6-1,NA,TGTGCCAGCAAGGGGCGTCCTAATGAAAAACTGTTTTTT,CASKGRPNEKLFF
TRBJ1-2,NA,TRBV13,NA,TGTGCCAGCAGCAGTACAGTCTATGGCTACACCTTC,CASSSTVYGYTF
TRBJ2-7,TRBD2,TRBV5-5,NA,TGTGCCAGCAGCTCGCGACTAGCGGGACCCTACGAGCAGTACTTC,CASSSRLAGPYEQYF
TRBJ1-1,NA,TRBV18,NA,TGTGCCAGCTCGGACAGTAGGGCTCCCACTGAAGCTTTCTTT,CASSDSRAPTEAFF
TRBJ1-1,NA,TRBV6-1,NA,TGTGCCAGCAGTGCCCCGGTAGGAGGGAGTACTGAAGCTTTCTTT,CASSAPVGGSTEAFF
TRBJ2-1,TRBD2,TRBV9,NA,TGTGCCAGCAGCCCGGGACTAGCGGGGGGGCTTGGGTACAATGAGCAGTTCTTC,CASSPGLAGGLGYNEQFF
TRBJ2-7,TRBD1,TRBV6-1,few,TGTGCCACCCGGACAGGGGCCGCCTACGAGCAGTACTTC,CATRTGAAYEQYF
TRBJ2-7,TRBD2,TRBV9,NA,TGTGCCAGTGGGACCCAGCTAGCGGGGCGCGAGCAGTACTTC,CASGTQLAGREQYF
TRBJ1-5,NA,TRBV6-1,NA,TGTGCCAGCAGTGATACAGGGTACGGGTATCAGCCCCAGCATTTT,CASSDTGYGYQPQHF
TRBJ1-1,TRBD1,TRBV7-9,NA,TGTGCCAGCAGCCAACTTAACTTCGACAGGGTCGATCCTGAAGCTTTCTTT,CASSQLNFDRVDPEAFF
TRBJ2-7,TRBD1,TRBV29-1,NA,TGCAGCGTGGGACAGGGATTCGAGCAGTACTTC,CSVGQGFEQYF
TRBJ2-1,NA,TRBV11-2,NA,TGTGCCAGCAGCCTGTTATTTCATGAGCAGTTCTTC,CASSLLFHEQFF
TRBJ1-5,NA,TRBV27,NA,TGTGCCAGCAGTTTTGGGCAGAGCAATCAGCCCCAGCATTTT,CASSFGQSNQPQHF
TRBJ1-5,NA,TRBV6-6,NA,TGTGCCAGCAGTGGGGACTTCAGCCCACCAAAGCCCCAGCATTTT,CASSGDFSPPKPQHF
TRBJ1-5,NA,TRBV6-1,NA,TGTGCCAGCAGTGAGCAAGGGGAAAATCAGCCCCAGCATTTT,CASSEQGENQPQHF
TRBJ1-6,TRBD1,TRBV6-1,NA,TGTGCCAGCAGGCCGGGACAGGGCGCTTCACCCCTCCACTTT,CASRPGQGASPLHF
TRBJ1-5,NA,TRBV7-9,NA,TGTGCCAGCAGCTTAGCGTTGCCGGAGGCCCATAAGGGAAATCAGCCCCAGCATTTT,CASSLALPEAHKGNQPQHF
TRBJ1-1,NA,TRBV11-2,few,TGTGCCAGCAGAGGCCCCGTTCGGGGGGCTTCTGAAGCTTTCTTT,CASRGPVRGASEAFF
TRBJ2-3,NA,TRBV6-1,NA,TGTGCCAGCAGTGAAAACCCCTACAGGGGCACAGATACGCAGTATTTT,CASSENPYRGTDTQYF
TRBJ1-2,TRBD1,TRBV11-2,NA,TGTGCCAGCAGCCCGGGGACAGGCTACGGGTTTTATGGCTACACCTTC,CASSPGTGYGFYGYTF
TRBJ1-1,NA,TRBV5-1,NA,TGCGCCAGCAGCTTGGGGCACATGAACACTGAAGCTTTCTTT,CASSLGHMNTEAFF
TRBJ1-5,NA,TRBV4-1,few,TGCGCCAGCAGCCAAGCGGACAGCAGTCAGCCCCAGCATTTT,CASSQADSSQPQHF
TRBJ1-2,TRBD1,TRBV29-1,once,TGCAGCGTGGGGACAGGGGGCCCGGGTGGCTACACCTTC,CSVGTGGPGGYTF
TRBJ2-1,TRBD2,TRBV5-4,NA,TGTGCCAGCAGCTCTCTAGCGGGGGGCTTGCATGGTGAGCAGTTCTTC,CASSSLAGGLHGEQFF
TRBJ2-5,NA,TRBV5-6,NA,TGTGCCAGCAGCCGACAACAAGAGACCCAGTACTTC,CASSRQQETQYF
TRBJ2-5,TRBD2,TRBV9,NA,TGTGCCAGCAACATCGGGGGGGGTCAAGAGACCCAGTACTTC,CASNIGGGQETQYF
TRBJ2-1,TRBD2,TRBV27,NA,TGTGCCAGCACATATACTCGGGGGGGCTACAATGAGCAGTTCTTC,CASTYTRGGYNEQFF
TRBJ2-7,TRBD2,TRBV6-1,NA,TGTGCCGGTACGGGGGGCTCCTACGAGCAGTACTTC,CAGTGGSYEQYF
TRBJ1-1,NA,TRBV11-2,NA,TGTGCCAGCAGCTTAGGTTCCGGTGAGGAAGGTACTGAAGCTTTCTTT,CASSLGSGEEGTEAFF
TRBJ1-5,NA,TRBV27,NA,TGTGCCAGCAGCCTTGTCCTTAATCAGCCCCAGCATTTT,CASSLVLNQPQHF
TRBJ1-4,TRBD1,TRBV2,NA,TGTGCCAGCAACCCGGGACAGCTTAATGAAAAACTGTTTTTT,CASNPGQLNEKLFF
TRBJ2-2,NA,TRBV9,NA,TGTGCCAGCAGCGTAGGACAGGCCGGGGAGCTGTTTTTT,CASSVGQAGELFF
TRBJ1-5,NA,TRBV19,NA,TGTGCCAGTAGTGGGGAGGGTGGGAGCAATCAGCCCCAGCATTTT,CASSGEGGSNQPQHF
TRBJ1-2,TRBD1,TRBV27,NA,TGTGCCAGCAAGGAGGGGGCCAATGGCTACACCTTC,CASKEGANGYTF
TRBJ2-1,NA,TRBV13,NA,TGTGCCAGCAGCTTAGATCTAACGGAGGGGATCGACAATGAGCAGTTCTTC,CASSLDLTEGIDNEQFF
TRBJ2-3,TRBD2,TRBV7-6,NA,TGTGCCAGCAGCTCCGCTGTCCGGGGGGGGGCAGATACGCAGTATTTT,CASSSAVRGGADTQYF